The 28 T cell receptor beta chains below come from one sample, sequenced in a study of Graves' ophthalmopathy and Graves' hyperthyroidism. Scientists amplified the TCR beta CDR3 regions from RNA transcripts. Second-round multiplex PCR came after a first-round RT-PCR that employed HTBI primers. TCRdb re-called the multiplex PCR reads through MiXCR, storing one row per CDR3 protein. Altogether about 700,000 distinct CDR3 sequences are present, about 41% being singletons, with the ten largest covering 3.3%. Sequencing was carried out using peripheral blood. The source of these receptors is an adult man with Graves' ophthalmopathy.

With regard to this clonotype: This may come from a read error, since a much larger clone is one base off. The V and J genes are TRBV19 and TRBJ2-2; D is undetermined. Germline CDR1 and CDR2: LNHDA and SQIVND (reference sequence). Trimming shortened V by 8 bases and J by 7 bases, and 8 bases separated the two germline ends. This CDR3 has 11 residues. The CDR3 DNA is TGTGCCAGTCTATACATCGGGGAGCTGTTTTTT. Translation: CASLYIGELFF.

This clonotype showed up many times. The V call is TRBV9, the J call TRBJ1-1; D is uncertain. The CDR3 runs 12 residues. Trimming stripped 0 bases from V and 7 bases from J, with 7 bases between. Per the germline V gene, CDR1 is SGDLS and CDR2 is YYNGEE. CDR3: CASSVGDDEAFF. CDR3 sequence (DNA): TGTGCCAGCAGCGTAGGTGACGATGAAGCTTTCTTT. Supplemented by reference TRBV9 and TRBJ1-1, the full variable domain reads DSGVTQTPKHLITATGQRVTLRCSPRSGDLSVYWYQQSLDQGLQFLIQYYNGEERAKGNILERFSAQQFPDLHSELNLSSLELGDSALYFCASSVGDDEAFFGQGTRLTVV.

Regarding this clonotype: Just one base apart from a much larger clone, this may be a read error. V gene TRBV19 combines with J gene TRBJ1-1; D gene uncertain. The CDR3 loop spans 14 amino acids. Germline V lookup: CDR1 LNHDA, CDR2 SQIVND (reference sequence). The CDR3 sequence is CASSAHNMNIEAFF. CDR3 bases: TGTGCCAGTAGTGCCCATAACATGAACATTGAAGCTTTCTTT.

This chain joins TRBV2 and TRBJ1-1; TRBD1 might be the D (5 bases). The length of the CDR3 is 14 residues. The germline V gene has CDR1 SNHLY and CDR2 FYNNEI. Trimming shortened V by 7 bases and J by 1 base, and 13 bases separated the two germline ends. CDR3 residues: CASTDTGGNTEAFF. The DNA for the CDR3 is TGTGCCAGCACGGACACCGGGGGGAACACTGAAGCTTTCTTT.

V usage is TRBV29-1 and J usage is TRBJ2-7, with a tentative D call TRBD2 (6 bases). Germline loops: CDR1 SQVTM, CDR2 ANQGSEA. V dropped 8 bases and J dropped 5 bases, with 19 bases sitting between them. This CDR3 region has 13 residues. The chain's CDR3 is CSSPTGRHNEQYF. The CDR3 DNA sequence: TGCAGCTCACCCACCGGGAGACACAACGAGCAGTACTTC.

This clonotype was detected ten times or more. The V gene is TRBV24-1, the J gene TRBJ2-7; tentative D call: TRBD1 (6 bases). The CDR3 is made up of 15 amino acids. V was trimmed by 4 bases and J by 3 bases, leaving 15 bases between them. The germline V gene has CDR1 KGHDR and CDR2 SFDVKD. CDR3 in amino acids: CATSEDPGHYYEQYF. CDR3 nucleotides: TGTGCCACCAGTGAAGATCCGGGACATTACTACGAGCAGTACTTC.

Only a few counts were recorded for this clonotype. For the CDR3, the DNA is TGTGCCAGTAACACCGCCCGGGGACAGGGCTACACCTTC. It translates to CASNTARGQGYTF. The rearrangement uses TRBV19 and TRBJ1-2; 7 positions agree with TRBD1. The V segment lost 7 bases and the J segment 8 bases; nucleotides outside the gene matches: 10. The CDR3 runs 13 residues. CDR1 and CDR2 from the germline V gene are LNHDA and SQIVND (reference sequence).

V usage is TRBV6-1 and J usage is TRBJ1-2, with a tentative D call TRBD1 (5 bases). The V gene's germline CDR1 is MNHNS and CDR2 SASEGT. Trimming took 5 bases from V and 2 from J, leaving 12 bases between them. This CDR3 has 14 amino acids. In DNA, the CDR3 is TGTGCCAGCAGTTACGGCAGGGTCAACTATGGCTACACCTTC. Its translation is CASSYGRVNYGYTF.

To note about this clonotype: This may be a read error, as it is one base from a much larger clone. The chain is built from TRBV5-1 and TRBJ1-5; maybe TRBD1 (5 bases). CDR3 length: 15 amino acids. The V gene's germline CDR1 is SGHRS and CDR2 YFSETQ. The chain's CDR3 is CANSLAGTGNQPQHF. CDR3 nucleotides: TGCGCCAACAGCTTGGCAGGGACCGGCAATCAGCCCCAGCATTTT.

This clonotype was observed a few times. This sequence joins TRBV6-5 and TRBJ1-1, with unresolved D. Germline V CDR1 and CDR2: MNHEY, SVGAGI. CDR3 length: 14 amino acids. Deletions cut 2 bases from V and 0 bases from J, with 7 bases between. CDR3 nucleotides: TGTGCCAGCAGTTACGGGGATCTGAACACTGAAGCTTTCTTT. As protein: CASSYGDLNTEAFF.

In this sample, this clonotype turned up many times. The chain joins TRBV12-3 or TRBV12-4 to TRBJ2-2; D gene unclear. CDR3 length equals 14 residues. With 5 bases removed from V and 1 base from J, the gap between germline ends came to 8 bases. CDR3 sequence reads: CASSPYRNTGELFF. The CDR3 bases are TGTGCCAGCAGTCCTTACCGGAACACCGGGGAGCTGTTTTTT.

This clonotype appeared many times. The CDR3 is CASSLRGGFGNEQYF. The CDR3 bases are TGTGCCAGCAGCTTAAGAGGTGGTTTTGGGAACGAGCAGTACTTC. The chain links TRBV7-3 to TRBJ2-7; D is unresolved. CDR1 is SGHTA, CDR2 FQGTGA, per germline. The CDR3 contains 15 residues. The germline V and J ends were trimmed by 1 base and 5 bases, with 15 bases remaining between them.

V is TRBV10-3 and J is TRBJ2-7, with 9 bases fitting TRBD1. This CDR3 region has 15 residues. CDR1 ENHRY and CDR2 SYGVKD come from the germline V gene. V dropped 4 bases and J dropped 5; count of bases not matched to a gene: 9. The CDR3 sequence is CAISAGTGRNHEQYF. The DNA for the CDR3 is TGTGCCATCAGTGCGGGGACAGGGAGGAACCACGAGCAGTACTTC.

The gene calls are TRBV20-1 and TRBJ2-2; maybe TRBD1 (6 bases). With 5 bases removed from V and 8 bases from J, the gap between germline ends came to 18 bases. CDR3 length: 14 amino acids. Germline CDR1 reads DFQATT; CDR2 reads SNEGSKA (reference sequence). The CDR3 bases are TGCAGTGCTTGGCTGGGGGCGTTCCGTGGGGAGCTGTTTTTT. It translates to CSAWLGAFRGELFF.

This clonotype was counted ten times or more. V and J are TRBV7-9 and TRBJ1-2; 8 bases fit TRBD1. This CDR3 contains 14 residues. V lost 5 bases and J lost 6; bases outside the gene matches: 8. The V gene's germline CDR1 is SEHNR and CDR2 FQNEAQ (reference sequence). The CDR3 DNA follows: TGTGCCAGCAGCCCCGGGACAGGAGATCATGGCTACACCTTC. It encodes CASSPGTGDHGYTF.

This clonotype has a count of ten or more. The chain links TRBV9 to TRBJ1-2; TRBD1 is a possible D gene (6 bases). Trimming removed 3 bases at V and 4 bases at J, with 16 bases between. The germline V gene has CDR1 SGDLS and CDR2 YYNGEE. The CDR3 is 15 residues long. CDR3 residues: CASSATSTGSYGYTF. Written as DNA, the CDR3 is TGTGCCAGCAGCGCCACCTCTACAGGGTCCTATGGCTACACCTTC.

The rearrangement joins TRBV20-1 to TRBJ2-5, with 8 bases matching TRBD2. The trim removed 4 bases at V and 5 bases at J, leaving 6 bases unmatched. The CDR3 is made up of 13 amino acids. The V gene's germline CDR1 is DFQATT and CDR2 SNEGSKA (reference sequence). Here the CDR3 reads CSATGGAPETQYF. The CDR3 nucleotides read TGCAGTGCTACCGGGGGGGCCCCGGAGACCCAGTACTTC.

This clonotype showed up many times. V usage is TRBV24-1 and J usage is TRBJ2-7; no firm D call. With 9 bases removed from V and 6 bases from J, the gap between germline ends came to 8 bases. Germline CDR1 and CDR2: KGHDR and SFDVKD. The CDR3 is 10 residues long. The CDR3 DNA sequence: TGTGCCACCCCGGCCCCCGAGCAGTACTTC. Its protein product is CATPAPEQYF.

This chain uses TRBV20-1 with TRBJ1-1, with a weak D call TRBD1 (5 bases). The length of the CDR3 is 9 residues. The V end was cut by 4 bases, the J end by 10 bases, with 7 bases between. Germline CDR1 and CDR2: DFQATT and SNEGSKA (reference sequence). The DNA for the CDR3 is TGCAGTGCTACCGGGGGAGCTTTCTTT. Its translation: CSATGGAFF.

This chain links TRBV29-1 with TRBJ2-5, with TRBD2 identical over 15 bases. This CDR3 has 15 residues. The V gene's germline CDR1 is SQVTM and CDR2 ANQGSEA. Losses at the gene ends were 8 bases for V and 4 bases for J; bases not matched to a gene: 8. The CDR3 nucleotides are TGCAGCCAAGGGACTAGCGGGAGGTGGAGAGAGACCCAGTACTTC. Translated, it gives CSQGTSGRWRETQYF.

The rearrangement links TRBV2 to TRBJ2-5, with D perhaps TRBD1 (8 bases). The V end was cut by 7 bases, the J end by 5 bases, with 17 bases between. CDR3 length equals 14 residues. Germline CDR1 is SNHLY and CDR2 is FYNNEI. Written as DNA, the CDR3 is TGTGCCAGCAATCAACAGGGGGGGATGGAGACCCAGTACTTC. Its protein product is CASNQQGGMETQYF.

This chain joins TRBV5-1 and TRBJ1-2, with D possibly TRBD1 on 6 matching bases. Germline CDR1 reads SGHRS; CDR2 reads YFSETQ. Trimming removed 3 bases at V and 5 bases at J, with 17 bases between. The CDR3 is made up of 15 amino acids. The chain's CDR3 is CASSWGGGLGYGYTF. The DNA of the CDR3 is TGCGCCAGCAGCTGGGGGGGGGGCCTTGGATATGGCTACACCTTC. The variable domain in full, with the rest retrieved from reference TRBV5-1 and TRBJ1-2, is KAGVTQTPRYLIKTRGQQVTLSCSPISGHRSVSWYQQTPGQGLQFLFEYFSETQRNKGNFPGRFSGRQFSNSRSEMNVSTLELGDSALYLCASSWGGGLGYGYTFGSGTRLTVV.

The V and J genes are TRBV7-9 and TRBJ1-2; D is undetermined. V shed 5 bases and J shed 7 bases, with 17 bases lying between them. The CDR3 runs 14 residues. Germline CDR1 reads SEHNR; CDR2 reads FQNEAQ (reference sequence). The CDR3 protein is CASSQDPGERGYTF. For the CDR3, the DNA is TGTGCCAGCAGCCAAGACCCCGGGGAACGTGGCTACACCTTC.

This clonotype was recorded many times. In DNA, the CDR3 is TGTGCCAGTAGTATGAGGTTCGGGCGGGCCAATGAAAAACTGTTTTTT. Amino acid sequence: CASSMRFGRANEKLFF. The J gene is TRBJ1-4, the V gene TRBV19; no clear D. V shed 3 bases and J shed 5 bases, with 16 bases lying between them. This CDR3 spans 16 amino acids. The V gene's germline CDR1 is LNHDA and CDR2 SQIVND (reference sequence).

The chain couples TRBV10-3 to TRBJ1-6, with 7 nucleotides matching TRBD1. The junction had 11 bases not matched to a gene; V was cut back by 10 bases and J by 11 bases. The germline CDR1 and CDR2 sequences are ENHRY and SYGVKD. The CDR3 is 13 residues long. Here the CDR3 reads CASSPGGHPPLHF. The CDR3 bases are TGTGCCAGCAGCCCAGGGGGTCATCCACCCCTCCACTTT.

The V call is TRBV9, the J call TRBJ2-5; D perhaps matches TRBD2 (6 bases). Per germline, CDR1 SGDLS and CDR2 YYNGEE. V was shortened by 3 bases and J by 5 bases, with 20 bases between the two germline ends. The CDR3 sequence is 16 residues long. CDR3 coding DNA: TGTGCCAGCAGCGCGACGGGGCTAGCGCGGCTGGAGACCCAGTACTTC. Translation: CASSATGLARLETQYF.

Notes on this clonotype: One end of the junction fails to match germline, which may point to a read error. The rearrangement links TRBV20-1 to TRBJ2-5; no definite D call. This CDR3 spans 8 amino acids. Germline V lookup: CDR1 DFQATT, CDR2 SNEGSKA (reference sequence). The chain's CDR3 is CSARGTHF. The CDR3 DNA reads TGCAGTGCTAGAGGGACGCACTTC.

The chain joins TRBV7-2 to TRBJ2-7; D is uncertain. With 8 bases removed from V and 7 bases from J, the gap between germline ends came to 3 bases. This CDR3 region has 8 residues. The germline gives CDR1 SGHTA, CDR2 FQGNSA. The CDR3 nucleotides are TGTGCCAGCGTAGAGCAGTACTTC. Translating it yields CASVEQYF.